The T cell receptor beta chain under discussion was sequenced for a study of blood T cell repertoires in COVID-19. This CDR3 comprises 15 residues. CDR1 and CDR2 from the germline V gene are SGHRS and YFSETQ. J gave up 10 bases and V 0 bases, and 4 bases lay outside the gene matches. Produced via immunoSEQ multiplex PCR; TCRdb's table is partial and in-frame only. The data hold some 160,000 clones, with about 83% observed a single time. This chain connects TRBV5-1 to TRBJ2-1; 13 positions match TRBD2. The TCR was taken from a human donor in a cohort sampled during active COVID-19. The sample comprised peripheral blood. CDR3 bases: TGCGCCAGCAGCTTGGGACTAGCGGGGGGTAGGGAGCAGTTCTTC. This translates into CASSLGLAGGREQFF.